The TCR beta chain under discussion was sequenced for a study of blood T cell repertoires in COVID-19 (dated by TCRdb to 2020 to 2022). As for the study more broadly: Recovered participants in ImmuneRACE Cohort 3 were defined as having two consecutive negative NP/OP PCR tests, clearance from a healthcare professional, or resolution of symptoms. Samples from collaborators originated in the United States, Italy and Spain and spanned both the acute and convalescent phases of COVID-19. The material from the prospective study consisted of cDNA or gDNA derived from T cells, B-cell-depleted T cells, or PBMCs. Subjects who had been exposed to COVID-19, were actively infected with it, or had recovered from it provided the deeply sampled blood TCRbeta repertoires that made up the dataset. The repertoires were made available in a free public database intended to serve as a resource for research on the immune response to SARS-CoV-2. Samples came from the ongoing ImmuneRACE study (first 160 participants) plus 1,254 subjects from 6 global collaborators. The sample metadata nearly always contained a de-identified subject ID, COVID-19 status, age in years and sex. Where available, HLA class I and class II types were obtained from metadata supplied by the sample provider rather than from assay-based typing.

Enrolling through a virtual design, the prospective study's participants ranged in age from roughly 18 to 89 years and lived across roughly 24 United States geographic areas. In the prospective study, participants were assigned to cohorts based on the clinical history participants reported in a screening survey and a study questionnaire. Mobile phlebotomists in the prospective study collected whole blood, serum and a nasopharyngeal or oropharyngeal swab from every participant. Prospective study participants could optionally give additional blood draws and questionnaires over an approximately 2-month period. Prospective study blood samples were shipped either frozen or at room temperature before DNA extraction. What the work shows at the level of the full study, not this receptor alone: Clinical and demographic metadata were provided uncurated, with the amount varying by source and participant.

A remark on this clone: It lacks a known antigen. No much larger clone is present one base from it, and per-base qualities are unavailable.

V is shortened by 2 bases, J by 4 bases, and the region joining them spans 15 bases. The germline V gene supplies CDR1 KGHSH and CDR2 LQKENI. The CDR3, from cysteine to phenylalanine, totals 16 residues. The kept DNA is CDR3 alone, 48 bases in frame from the first base. The immunoSEQ Assay, a bias-controlled multiplex PCR, was used to amplify TCRbeta CDR3 regions from genomic DNA. The original methods were these. The number of nucleated cells in each sample was estimated by amplification of reference gene primers within the assay. Sequence reads were collapsed and filtered to measure the absolute abundance of every unique TCRbeta CDR3 rearrangement. For each sample, productive Simpson clonality was calculated by taking the square root of Simpson's diversity index across productive rearrangements. TCRdb retrieved this table from immuneACCESS and kept in-frame rearrangements only. Not all clones are present; in checked studies, unresolved V genes account for under half, and no reason is known for the remainder. The DNA was the basis for D and trimming; V, J and clone size are from that table. The sample table records roughly 160,000 clones; roughly 78% of these occur just once. Under 20% of the sample goes to the ten largest clones.

The sample was PBMCs or T cells enriched from blood (not recorded which). This TCR derives from a woman in her 70s in a cohort exposed to, infected with or recovered from COVID-19 (not recorded which). The rearrangement combines TRBV18 with TRBJ2-1; no D segment can be confidently identified. Here the CDR3 is given as CASSPARSTYYNEQFF. The DNA sequence follows: TGTGCCAGCTCACCAGCACGGAGTACCTATTACAATGAGCAGTTCTTC.